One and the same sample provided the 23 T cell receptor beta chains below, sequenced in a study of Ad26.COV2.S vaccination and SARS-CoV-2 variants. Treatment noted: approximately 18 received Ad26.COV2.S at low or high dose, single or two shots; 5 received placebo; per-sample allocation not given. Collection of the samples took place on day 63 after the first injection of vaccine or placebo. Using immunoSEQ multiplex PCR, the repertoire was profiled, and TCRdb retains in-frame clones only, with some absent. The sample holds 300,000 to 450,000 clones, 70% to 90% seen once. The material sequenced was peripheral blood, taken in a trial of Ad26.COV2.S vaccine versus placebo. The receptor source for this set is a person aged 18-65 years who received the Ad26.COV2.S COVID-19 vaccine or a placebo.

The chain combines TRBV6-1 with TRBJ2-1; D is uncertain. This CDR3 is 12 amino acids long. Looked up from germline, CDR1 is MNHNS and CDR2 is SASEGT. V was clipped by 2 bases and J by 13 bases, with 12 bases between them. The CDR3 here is CASSEQQPLQFF. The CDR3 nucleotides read TGTGCCAGCAGTGAACAGCAACCCCTCCAGTTCTTC.

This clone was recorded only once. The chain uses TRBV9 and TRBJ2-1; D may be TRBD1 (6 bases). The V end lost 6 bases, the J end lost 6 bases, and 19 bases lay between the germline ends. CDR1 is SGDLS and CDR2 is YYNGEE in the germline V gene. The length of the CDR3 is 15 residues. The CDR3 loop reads CASIRRWPRGNEQFF. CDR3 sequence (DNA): TGTGCCAGCATCCGTAGATGGCCCAGGGGCAATGAGCAGTTCTTC. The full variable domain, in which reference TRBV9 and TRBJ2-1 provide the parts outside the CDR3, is DSGVTQTPKHLITATGQRVTLRCSPRSGDLSVYWYQQSLDQGLQFLIQYYNGEERAKGNILERFSAQQFPDLHSELNLSSLELGDSALYFCASIRRWPRGNEQFFGPGTRLTVL.

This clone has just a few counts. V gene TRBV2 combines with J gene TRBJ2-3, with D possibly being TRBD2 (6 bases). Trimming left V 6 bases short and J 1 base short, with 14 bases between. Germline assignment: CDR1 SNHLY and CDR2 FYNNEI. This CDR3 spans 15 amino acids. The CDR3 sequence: CASSYAGGGTDTQYF. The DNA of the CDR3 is TGTGCCAGCAGCTACGCCGGAGGGGGCACAGATACGCAGTATTTT.

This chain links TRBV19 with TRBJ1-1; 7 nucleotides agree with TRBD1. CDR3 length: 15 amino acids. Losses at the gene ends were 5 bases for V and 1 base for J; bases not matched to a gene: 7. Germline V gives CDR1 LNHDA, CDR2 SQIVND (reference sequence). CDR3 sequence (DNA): TGTGCCAGTAGTCCGGACAGGATCCAGAACACTGAAGCTTTCTTT. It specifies CASSPDRIQNTEAFF.

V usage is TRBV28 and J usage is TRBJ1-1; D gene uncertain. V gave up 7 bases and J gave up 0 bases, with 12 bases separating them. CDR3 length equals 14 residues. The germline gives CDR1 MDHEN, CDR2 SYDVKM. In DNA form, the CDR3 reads TGTGCCAGCATCCCTAGCACCATGAACACTGAAGCTTTCTTT. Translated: CASIPSTMNTEAFF.

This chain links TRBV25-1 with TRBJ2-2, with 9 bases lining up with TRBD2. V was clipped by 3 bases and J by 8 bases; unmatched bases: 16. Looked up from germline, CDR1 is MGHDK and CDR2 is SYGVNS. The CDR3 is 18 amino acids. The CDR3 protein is CASSDLAGLFVSVGELFF. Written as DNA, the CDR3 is TGTGCCAGCAGTGATCTAGCGGGGTTGTTCGTTTCTGTAGGGGAGCTGTTTTTT.

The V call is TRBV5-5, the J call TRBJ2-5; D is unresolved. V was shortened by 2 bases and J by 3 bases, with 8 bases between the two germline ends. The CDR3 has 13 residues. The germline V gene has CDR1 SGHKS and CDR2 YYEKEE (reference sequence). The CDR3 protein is CASSFPIEETQYF. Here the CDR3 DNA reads TGTGCCAGCAGCTTCCCTATAGAAGAGACCCAGTACTTC.

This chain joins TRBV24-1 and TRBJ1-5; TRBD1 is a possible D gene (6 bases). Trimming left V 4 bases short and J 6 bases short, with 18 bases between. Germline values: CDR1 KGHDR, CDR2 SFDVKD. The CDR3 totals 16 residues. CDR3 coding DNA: TGTGCCACCAGTGACGATACAGGGATAAGAGGTCAGCCCCAGCATTTT. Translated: CATSDDTGIRGQPQHF.

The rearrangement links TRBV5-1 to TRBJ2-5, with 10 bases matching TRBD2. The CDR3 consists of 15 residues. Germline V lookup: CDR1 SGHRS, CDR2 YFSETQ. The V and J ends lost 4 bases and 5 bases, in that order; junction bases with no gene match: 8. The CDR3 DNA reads TGCGCCAGCAGCATCACCGGGACTAGCGAGGAGACCCAGTACTTC. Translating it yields CASSITGTSEETQYF.

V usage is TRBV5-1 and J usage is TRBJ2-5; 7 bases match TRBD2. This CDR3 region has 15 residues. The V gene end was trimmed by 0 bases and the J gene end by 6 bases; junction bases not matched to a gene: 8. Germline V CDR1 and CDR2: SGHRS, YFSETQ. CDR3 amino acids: CASSLGGGGEKTQYF. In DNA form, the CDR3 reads TGCGCCAGCAGCTTGGGCGGGGGAGGTGAAAAGACCCAGTACTTC.

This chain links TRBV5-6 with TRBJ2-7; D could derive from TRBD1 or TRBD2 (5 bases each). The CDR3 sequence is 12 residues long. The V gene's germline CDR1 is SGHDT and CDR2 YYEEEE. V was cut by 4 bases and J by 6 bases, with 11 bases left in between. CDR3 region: CASSPGPGEQYF. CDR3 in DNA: TGTGCCAGCAGCCCGGGACCCGGCGAGCAGTACTTC.

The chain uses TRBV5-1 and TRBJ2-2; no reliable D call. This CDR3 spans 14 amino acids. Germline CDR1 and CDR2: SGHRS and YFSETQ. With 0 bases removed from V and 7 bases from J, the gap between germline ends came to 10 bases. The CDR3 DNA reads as TGCGCCAGCAGCTTGGGCACCCACGGCGGGGAGCTGTTTTTT. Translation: CASSLGTHGGELFF.

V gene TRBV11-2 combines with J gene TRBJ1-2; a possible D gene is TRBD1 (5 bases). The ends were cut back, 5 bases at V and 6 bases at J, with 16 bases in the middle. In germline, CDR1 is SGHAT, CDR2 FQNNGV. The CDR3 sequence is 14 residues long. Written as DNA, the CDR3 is TGTGCCAGCAGCCCCGGTGGGGGTCATCATGGCTACACCTTC. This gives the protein CASSPGGGHHGYTF.

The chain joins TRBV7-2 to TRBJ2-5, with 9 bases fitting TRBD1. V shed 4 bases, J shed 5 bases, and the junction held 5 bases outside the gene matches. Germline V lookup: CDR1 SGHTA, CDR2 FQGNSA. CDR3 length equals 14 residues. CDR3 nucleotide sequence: TGTGCCAGCAGCTCACAGGGGGCGCGGGAGACCCAGTACTTC. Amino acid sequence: CASSSQGARETQYF.

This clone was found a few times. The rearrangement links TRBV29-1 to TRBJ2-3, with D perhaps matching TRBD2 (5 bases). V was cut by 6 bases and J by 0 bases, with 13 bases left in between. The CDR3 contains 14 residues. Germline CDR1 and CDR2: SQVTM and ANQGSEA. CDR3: CSVVSVGSTDTQYF. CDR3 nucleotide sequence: TGCAGCGTCGTTAGCGTTGGAAGCACAGATACGCAGTATTTT.

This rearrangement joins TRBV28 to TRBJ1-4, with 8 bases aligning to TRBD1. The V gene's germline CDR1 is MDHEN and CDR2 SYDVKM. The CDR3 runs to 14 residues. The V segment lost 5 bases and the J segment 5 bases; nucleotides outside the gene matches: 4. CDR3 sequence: CASSTGGSNEKLFF. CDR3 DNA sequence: TGTGCCAGCAGTACAGGGGGGTCGAATGAAAAACTGTTTTTT.

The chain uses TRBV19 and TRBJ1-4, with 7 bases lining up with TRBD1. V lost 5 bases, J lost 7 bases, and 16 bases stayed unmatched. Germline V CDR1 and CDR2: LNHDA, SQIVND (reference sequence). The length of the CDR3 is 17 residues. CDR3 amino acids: CASSPGTAALRGEKLFF. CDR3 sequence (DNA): TGTGCCAGTAGTCCCGGGACAGCTGCCCTCCGAGGTGAAAAACTGTTTTTT.

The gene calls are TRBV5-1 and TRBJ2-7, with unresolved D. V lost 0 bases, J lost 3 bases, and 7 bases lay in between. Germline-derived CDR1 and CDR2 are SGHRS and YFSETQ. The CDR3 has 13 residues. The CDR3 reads CASSLAQDYEQYF. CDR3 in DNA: TGCGCCAGCAGCTTGGCCCAGGACTACGAGCAGTACTTC.

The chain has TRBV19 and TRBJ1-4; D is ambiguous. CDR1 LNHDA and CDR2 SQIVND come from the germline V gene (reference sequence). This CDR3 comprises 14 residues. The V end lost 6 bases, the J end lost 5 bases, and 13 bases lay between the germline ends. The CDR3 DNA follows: TGTGCCAGTAGCCCCGGACGGAAAAATGAAAAACTGTTTTTT. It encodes CASSPGRKNEKLFF.

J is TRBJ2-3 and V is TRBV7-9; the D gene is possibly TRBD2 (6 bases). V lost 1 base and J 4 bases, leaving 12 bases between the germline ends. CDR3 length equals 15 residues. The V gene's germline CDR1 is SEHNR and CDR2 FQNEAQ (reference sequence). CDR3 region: CASSLVGGPADTQYF. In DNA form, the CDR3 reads TGTGCCAGCAGCTTAGTGGGGGGTCCCGCAGATACGCAGTATTTT. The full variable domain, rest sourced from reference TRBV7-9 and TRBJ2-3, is DTGVSQNPRHKITKRGQNVTFRCDPISEHNRLYWYRQTLGQGPEFLTYFQNEAQLEKSRLLSDRFSAERPKGSFSTLEIQRTEQGDSAMYLCASSLVGGPADTQYFGPGTRLTVL.

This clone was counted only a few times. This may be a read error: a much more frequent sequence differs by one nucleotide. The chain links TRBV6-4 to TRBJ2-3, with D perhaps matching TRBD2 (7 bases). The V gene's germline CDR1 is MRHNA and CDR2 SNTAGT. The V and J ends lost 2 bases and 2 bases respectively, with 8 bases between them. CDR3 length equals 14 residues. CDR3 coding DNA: TGTGCCAGCAGTGACGCGGGGGCCACAGATACGCAGTATTTT. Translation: CASSDAGATDTQYF.

For the CDR3, the DNA is TGTGCCAGCATCAGAGGCCCCGGAGCCTACGAGCAGTACTTC. Encoded protein: CASIRGPGAYEQYF. This chain connects TRBV2 to TRBJ2-7, with no clear D. CDR1 SNHLY and CDR2 FYNNEI come from the germline V gene. Trimming left V 7 bases short and J 2 bases short, with 15 bases between. CDR3 length: 14 residues.

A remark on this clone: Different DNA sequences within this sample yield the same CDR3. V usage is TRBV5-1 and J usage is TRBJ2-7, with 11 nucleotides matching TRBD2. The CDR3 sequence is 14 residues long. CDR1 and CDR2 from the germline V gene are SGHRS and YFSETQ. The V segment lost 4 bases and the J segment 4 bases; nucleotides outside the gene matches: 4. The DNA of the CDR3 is TGCGCCAGCAGCCTTAGCGGGGGGGCGTACGAGCAGTACTTC. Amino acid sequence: CASSLSGGAYEQYF.